This TCR beta chain is from a study of T-cell reconstitution after alpha-beta-depleted transplantation in children. This clonotype was seen repeatedly, ten times or more. Its antigen is as yet unknown. Using unique molecular identifiers, the investigators prepared the TCRbeta library. Each CDR3 protein is one row after TCRdb ran MiXCR on the PCR reads. The sample contains some 200,000 distinct CDR3 sequences, 6.6% of which appear only once. Study results and caveats: Surviving thymic progenitors and recipient T cells were the source of high TCRbeta diversity at day 60 in some patients. T cells produced anew were the main source of T-cell counts and diversity one year after transplant. After transplant, at about two months, alpha-beta T cells were reportedly derived from several hundred expanded graft clones.

Germline lookup yields CDR1 MNHEY and CDR2 SVGEGT. V lost 5 bases and J lost 5, with 12 bases in between. The CDR3 spans 13 residues. The genes are TRBV6-2 or TRBV6-3 and TRBJ1-1; maybe TRBD1 (6 bases). The source was PBMCs, collected before TCRalphabeta/CD19-depleted stem cell transplant. The clonotype was recovered from a boy younger than 10 with acute lymphoblastic leukemia, due to receive a stem cell transplant. DNA for the CDR3: TGTGCCAGCAGTGCTACAGGGACGACTGAAGCTTTCTTT. Encoded protein: CASSATGTTEAFF.